These T cell receptor beta chains were read from a single sample in a study of human T cells and chemical hapten exposure. TCRdb processed the RACE reads anew with MiXCR; each CDR3 protein has one entry. In the table there are more than 80,000 distinct CDR3 sequences, roughly an eighth of which are singletons. The specimen was whole blood, collected in connection with sensitization to the hapten diphenylcyclopropenone (DPC). These receptors originate from a woman aged 45-65 years with alopecia areata. Some clones in this sample may be carry-over from other donors' samples. Both conserved end residues are part of each CDR3. D genes are given only for firm matches.

d_call j_call v_call cdr3_aa
. TRBJ2-3 TRBV28 CASSLTDRGSYF
. TRBJ1-2 TRBV28 CASSFLGAEQNYGYTF
. TRBJ2-7 TRBV10-3 CAISESAVRGEQYF
. TRBJ2-2 TRBV7-2 CASSSDGTSGELFF
. TRBJ2-1 TRBV7-2 CASSKGRVEQFF
TRBD2 TRBJ2-3 TRBV28 CASSSFLAGVTDTQYF
TRBD1 TRBJ2-7 TRBV5-1 CASSLGGTGSYEQYF
. TRBJ1-3 TRBV28 CASSLMGRTIYF
. TRBJ2-3 TRBV27 CASSLVTAPTDTQYF
. TRBJ2-7 TRBV5-1 CASSLLSGNTYEQYF
. TRBJ2-5 TRBV7-6 CASSFHPPSVRGETQYF
. TRBJ2-2 TRBV28 CASSLGRPGELFF
. TRBJ1-2 TRBV7-2 CASSPLGANYGYTF
TRBD1 TRBJ1-1 TRBV29-1 CSVRDSEAFF
TRBD2 TRBJ2-7 TRBV2 CASQREIYEQYF
TRBD2 TRBJ2-1 TRBV6-2/TRBV6-3 CASLAGTSGYNEQFF
TRBD1 TRBJ1-2 TRBV7-8 CASSATEQGFGYTF
. TRBJ2-1 TRBV5-1 CASSLGVGDNEQFF
. TRBJ2-7 TRBV19 CASSELNTYEQYF
TRBD1 TRBJ2-2 TRBV2 CASSESGQALTNTGELFF
. TRBJ2-5 TRBV5-5 CASSLFRGQYF
TRBD1 TRBJ2-6 TRBV29-1 CSVRDSYLSGANVLTF
. TRBJ2-7 TRBV14 CASSQVGPTEQYF
. TRBJ2-2 TRBV7-8 CASSQRRGPSRELFF
. TRBJ2-7 TRBV12-3/TRBV12-4 CASSSGNEYEQYF
. TRBJ1-1 TRBV9 CASSVAPGPRDAFF
. TRBJ1-5 TRBV28 CASSLRGRGFKPQHF
. TRBJ2-7 TRBV28 CASRRSSFYEQYF
. TRBJ1-2 TRBV19 CASSSRDKLFYGYTF
. TRBJ1-4 TRBV12-3/TRBV12-4 CASTPNNFNEKLFF
. TRBJ2-3 TRBV7-8 CASSLDGRRILDTQYF
. TRBJ2-3 TRBV7-6 CASSLVALRDTQYF
. TRBJ2-6 TRBV5-5 CASSFGDSGANVLTF
. TRBJ2-7 TRBV18 CASSPPGDLAGEQYF
. TRBJ1-4 TRBV11-2 CASRERGEKLFF
. TRBJ2-7 TRBV28 CASSGAGGTEQYF
. TRBJ1-2 TRBV12-3/TRBV12-4 CASSGILYGYTF
. TRBJ1-1 TRBV7-9 CASSLRPNTEAFF
. TRBJ1-1 TRBV6-5 CASSYRFDSPRQAYTEAFF
. TRBJ1-2 TRBV5-1 CASSFRGQGNYGYTF
TRBD1 TRBJ2-7 TRBV3-1 CASSSRGGTGYEQYF
TRBD2 TRBJ2-5 TRBV5-1 CASSLTSGGVLGTQYF
TRBD1 TRBJ1-5 TRBV12-3/TRBV12-4 CASSLAVTGSGSNQPQHF
. TRBJ1-4 TRBV7-9 CASGENEKLFF
TRBD2 TRBJ2-1 TRBV5-1 CASSFGGDDSYNEQFF
. TRBJ1-6 TRBV12-3/TRBV12-4 CASSKGPSSYNSPLHF
. TRBJ2-1 TRBV25-1 CASSESGERAWREQFF